These T cell receptor beta chains were read from a single sample in a study of cytomegalovirus exposure and HLA in healthy donors. Sequenced by immunoSEQ multiplex PCR; TCRdb stores in-frame clones only, minus some. The repertoire includes more than 150,000 clones, approximately 83% of them detected once, and 2.8% sits in the top ten. What was sequenced was PBMCs. The receptor source for this set is a woman younger than 30 in good health and CMV-seropositive. The CDR3 runs from the conserved cysteine through the conserved F or W. Fields, in order: D gene, J gene, clone size, V gene, CDR3 DNA, CDR3 protein. The D gene is left open where the match is weak. Some rows have no size entry. The others give once, few or many, or a class for an expanded clone.

D gene: -; J gene: TRBJ1-1; clone size: -; V gene: TRBV29-1; CDR3 DNA: TGCAGCGTTGTAAAGTCGAGGCCGAACACTGAAGCTTTCTTT; CDR3 protein: CSVVKSRPNTEAFF
D gene: -; J gene: TRBJ2-3; clone size: many; V gene: TRBV19; CDR3 DNA: TGTGCCAGTAGTCAGGGGAGCGATACGCAGTATTTT; CDR3 protein: CASSQGSDTQYF
D gene: TRBD1; J gene: TRBJ1-2; clone size: few; V gene: TRBV5-4; CDR3 DNA: TGTGCCAGCAGCCCCCGGGACAGGGGACCTGGCTACACCTTC; CDR3 protein: CASSPRDRGPGYTF
D gene: TRBD1; J gene: TRBJ2-7; clone size: -; V gene: TRBV5-4; CDR3 DNA: TGTGCCAGCAGAGGGACAGGGGGCTCCCTTAACTACGAGCAGTACTTC; CDR3 protein: CASRGTGGSLNYEQYF
D gene: TRBD2; J gene: TRBJ2-1; clone size: once; V gene: TRBV13; CDR3 DNA: TGTGCCAGCAGCCCCCCCCGGAGCGGGAGACACAATGAGCAGTTCTTC; CDR3 protein: CASSPPRSGRHNEQFF
D gene: -; J gene: TRBJ1-1; clone size: many; V gene: TRBV6-6; CDR3 DNA: TGTGCCAGCAACTACAAGAACACTGAAGCTTTCTTT; CDR3 protein: CASNYKNTEAFF
D gene: TRBD1; J gene: TRBJ1-1; clone size: -; V gene: TRBV13; CDR3 DNA: TGTGCCAGCAGCCCCCGAACGACAGGGGTGTTTGCGGAAGCTTTCTTT; CDR3 protein: CASSPRTTGVFAEAFF
D gene: -; J gene: TRBJ2-2; clone size: -; V gene: TRBV5-6; CDR3 DNA: TGTGCCAGCAGCTTGCAGGGAGGAACCGGGGAGCTGTTTTTT; CDR3 protein: CASSLQGGTGELFF
D gene: -; J gene: TRBJ2-5; clone size: once; V gene: TRBV5-4; CDR3 DNA: TGTGCCAGCAGCTTAGACCACCGAGGAACCCAGTACTTC; CDR3 protein: CASSLDHRGTQYF
D gene: -; J gene: TRBJ2-2; clone size: once; V gene: TRBV4-2; CDR3 DNA: TGTGCCAGCAGCCTAGCAGCCGGGGAGCTGTTTTTT; CDR3 protein: CASSLAAGELFF
D gene: -; J gene: TRBJ1-5; clone size: -; V gene: TRBV27; CDR3 DNA: TGTGCCAGCAGTCTTTGGGGGGGCGAAACAGAGCCCCAGCATTTT; CDR3 protein: CASSLWGGETEPQHF
D gene: -; J gene: TRBJ2-5; clone size: -; V gene: TRBV11-3; CDR3 DNA: TGTGCCAGCAGCTTAGGGGGTGGGGGCCGTGAGACCCAGTACTTC; CDR3 protein: CASSLGGGGRETQYF
D gene: -; J gene: TRBJ2-2; clone size: -; V gene: TRBV4-1; CDR3 DNA: TGCGCCAGCAGCCAACCAGCTACAGCCGGGGAGCTGTTTTTT; CDR3 protein: CASSQPATAGELFF
D gene: TRBD2; J gene: TRBJ2-7; clone size: -; V gene: TRBV15; CDR3 DNA: TGTGCCACCAGCAGAGCTAGCGGAACCACCTACGAGCAGTACTTC; CDR3 protein: CATSRASGTTYEQYF
D gene: TRBD2; J gene: TRBJ2-3; clone size: -; V gene: TRBV7-6; CDR3 DNA: TGTGCCAGCAGCTTACTGCCGAGCGGGGCAGATACGCAGTATTTT; CDR3 protein: CASSLLPSGADTQYF
D gene: TRBD2; J gene: TRBJ2-3; clone size: -; V gene: TRBV7-9; CDR3 DNA: TGTGCCAGCAGCTTAGCAGCGGGGGGCACAGATACGCAGTATTTT; CDR3 protein: CASSLAAGGTDTQYF
D gene: TRBD2; J gene: TRBJ2-2; clone size: -; V gene: TRBV7-2; CDR3 DNA: TGTGCCAGCAGCCCACTCCCGGGGGGGAACACCGGGGAGCTGTTTTTT; CDR3 protein: CASSPLPGGNTGELFF
D gene: TRBD2; J gene: TRBJ2-5; clone size: -; V gene: TRBV29-1; CDR3 DNA: TGCAGCCTCGGACGGGGGGGATTTGAGACCCAGTACTTC; CDR3 protein: CSLGRGGFETQYF
D gene: -; J gene: TRBJ2-7; clone size: -; V gene: TRBV5-8; CDR3 DNA: TGTGCCAGCAGCTTGGTATTCGGGGGCGAGCAGTACTTC; CDR3 protein: CASSLVFGGEQYF
D gene: -; J gene: TRBJ2-1; clone size: -; V gene: TRBV5-1; CDR3 DNA: TGCGCCAGCAGCTTGGGGGGGCCGGGTAATGAGCAGTTCTTC; CDR3 protein: CASSLGGPGNEQFF
D gene: -; J gene: TRBJ1-6; clone size: -; V gene: TRBV5-5; CDR3 DNA: TGTGCCAGCAGCTTGGAGCAGGGGTCGTATAATTCACCCCTCCACTTT; CDR3 protein: CASSLEQGSYNSPLHF
D gene: -; J gene: TRBJ1-2; clone size: -; V gene: TRBV4-3; CDR3 DNA: TGCGCCAGCAGCCATTCAGGGGATGGCTACACCTTC; CDR3 protein: CASSHSGDGYTF
D gene: TRBD2; J gene: TRBJ2-1; clone size: once; V gene: TRBV18; CDR3 DNA: TGTGCCAGCTCACCACATGGCGGGGGGGCTGGCAATGAGCAGTTCTTC; CDR3 protein: CASSPHGGGAGNEQFF
D gene: -; J gene: TRBJ1-1; clone size: -; V gene: TRBV6-5; CDR3 DNA: TGTGCCAGCAGTTACACACCCGGGGGACGGGCTGAAGCTTTCTTT; CDR3 protein: CASSYTPGGRAEAFF
D gene: -; J gene: TRBJ1-6; clone size: -; V gene: TRBV5-1; CDR3 DNA: TGCGCCAGCAGCTTGCAGGGCCAGCTAAATTCACCCCTCCACTTT; CDR3 protein: CASSLQGQLNSPLHF
D gene: -; J gene: TRBJ2-1; clone size: -; V gene: TRBV11-3; CDR3 DNA: TGTGCCAGCAGCTTAGGTCAGGGAAGCAATGAGCAGTTCTTC; CDR3 protein: CASSLGQGSNEQFF
D gene: -; J gene: TRBJ1-6; clone size: few; V gene: TRBV2; CDR3 DNA: TGTGCCAGCAGTGGGGAGTTTGGTCTGTCACCCCTCCACTTT; CDR3 protein: CASSGEFGLSPLHF
D gene: -; J gene: TRBJ1-2; clone size: -; V gene: TRBV27; CDR3 DNA: TGTGCCAGCAGTCCTCAGGGGCCCTATGGCTACACCTTC; CDR3 protein: CASSPQGPYGYTF
D gene: TRBD1; J gene: TRBJ1-2; clone size: -; V gene: TRBV9; CDR3 DNA: TGTGCCAGCAGCGGGGGATCGTGGGACAGGGGTACGCCTAACTATGGCTACACCTTC; CDR3 protein: CASSGGSWDRGTPNYGYTF
D gene: TRBD2; J gene: TRBJ2-3; clone size: -; V gene: TRBV10-2; CDR3 DNA: TGCGCCAGCAGTCTAGCGGGGGGCCCCGATACGCAGTATTTT; CDR3 protein: CASSLAGGPDTQYF
D gene: -; J gene: TRBJ2-3; clone size: -; V gene: TRBV2; CDR3 DNA: TGTGCCAGCTATGAGGGCGACTGGCGAAACACAGATACGCAGTATTTT; CDR3 protein: CASYEGDWRNTDTQYF
D gene: -; J gene: TRBJ1-5; clone size: once; V gene: TRBV10-3; CDR3 DNA: TGTGCCACAACTGCAGGGGATGGGGATCAGCCCCAGCATTTT; CDR3 protein: CATTAGDGDQPQHF
D gene: -; J gene: TRBJ1-6; clone size: -; V gene: TRBV10-3; CDR3 DNA: TGTGCCATCAGGCGGACAGTGGAGAATTCACCCCTCCACTTT; CDR3 protein: CAIRRTVENSPLHF
D gene: TRBD1; J gene: TRBJ1-4; clone size: -; V gene: TRBV5-1; CDR3 DNA: TGCGCCAGCAGCCAAGGACAGGGGAATGAAAAACTGTTTTTT; CDR3 protein: CASSQGQGNEKLFF
D gene: -; J gene: TRBJ1-2; clone size: -; V gene: TRBV7-2; CDR3 DNA: TGTGCCAGCAGCTTAGAGCGGGGGTGGGGCGGCTACACCTTC; CDR3 protein: CASSLERGWGGYTF
D gene: TRBD1; J gene: TRBJ2-5; clone size: -; V gene: TRBV7-9; CDR3 DNA: TGTGCCAGCAGCCCCCGGGACAGGGATCAAGAGACCCAGTACTTC; CDR3 protein: CASSPRDRDQETQYF
D gene: TRBD1; J gene: TRBJ2-7; clone size: -; V gene: TRBV5-1; CDR3 DNA: TGCGCCAGCAGCTCGGAGAATCGGGACAGGACCACCTACGAGCAGTACTTC; CDR3 protein: CASSSENRDRTTYEQYF